This T cell receptor beta chain stems from a study of CD8 T cells in Susac syndrome. The study sequenced TCR beta in blood CD8+ and CD4+ T cells. The multiple sclerosis control group was made up of treatment-naive patients with stable or active relapsing-remitting disease. FACS was used to enrich TEMRA cells, whereas the CD8+ and CD4+ T cells were obtained by negative isolation. It was with random hexamers that roughly 0.45 to 1 ug RNA was reverse transcribed. Each CDR3 protein gets one entry after TCRdb re-called the immunoSEQ multiplex PCR reads with MiXCR. Of roughly 170,000 distinct CDR3 sequences in the sample, roughly 92% were seen once. V shed 1 base, J shed 5 bases, and the junction held 5 bases outside the gene matches. CDR3 length equals 15 residues.

The sequenced sample was CD4+ T cells from PBMCs. The rearrangement links TRBV12-3 or TRBV12-4 to TRBJ2-5, with 9 bases fitting TRBD2. The origin of this receptor is a human donor with multiple sclerosis. CDR3 DNA: TGTGCCAGCAGTTTAGATCTAGCGGGACTCGAGACCCAGTACTTC. Amino acids: CASSLDLAGLETQYF.